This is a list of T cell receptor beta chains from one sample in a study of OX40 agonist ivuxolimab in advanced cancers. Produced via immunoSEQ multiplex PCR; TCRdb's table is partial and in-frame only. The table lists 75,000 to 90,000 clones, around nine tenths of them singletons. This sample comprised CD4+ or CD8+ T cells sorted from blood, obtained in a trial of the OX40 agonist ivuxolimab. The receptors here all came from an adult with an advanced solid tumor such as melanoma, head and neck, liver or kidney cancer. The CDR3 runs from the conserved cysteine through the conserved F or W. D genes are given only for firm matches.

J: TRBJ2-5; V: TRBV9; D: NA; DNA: TGTGCCAGCAGCCCCAGAGGGGGGTCCCAAGAGACCCAGTACTTC; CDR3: CASSPRGGSQETQYF
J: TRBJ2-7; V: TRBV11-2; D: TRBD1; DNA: TGTGCCAGCAGCTTAGAGACCCTTCACCGGGACAGACCTTTCTACGAGCAGTACTTC; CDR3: CASSLETLHRDRPFYEQYF
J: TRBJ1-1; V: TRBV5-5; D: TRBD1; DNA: TGTGCCAGCAGCGGGGGACAGCCGAACACTGAAGCTTTCTTT; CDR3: CASSGGQPNTEAFF
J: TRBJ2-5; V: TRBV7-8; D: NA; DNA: TGTGCCAGCAGCCTAACGCCAGGCCCCCCCCCGGTTACCCAGTACTTC; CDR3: CASSLTPGPPPVTQYF
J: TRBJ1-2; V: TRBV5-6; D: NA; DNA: TGTGCCAGCAGCTTGGGTGGAGTCTATGGCTACACCTTC; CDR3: CASSLGGVYGYTF
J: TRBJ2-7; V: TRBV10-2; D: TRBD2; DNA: TGCGCCAGCAGCCAACGGACTAGTCTCAACGAGCAGTACTTC; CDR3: CASSQRTSLNEQYF
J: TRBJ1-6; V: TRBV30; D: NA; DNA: TGTGCCCGGAGCTCAGATCCCCTCCACTTT; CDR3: CARSSDPLHF
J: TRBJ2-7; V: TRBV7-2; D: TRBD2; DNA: TGTGCCAGCAGCCGGGCCGGCGGGAGTTACGAGCAGTACTTC; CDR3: CASSRAGGSYEQYF
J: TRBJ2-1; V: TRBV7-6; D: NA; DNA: TGTGCCAGCAGCCCGCCGGGGTCGGCAGAGCAGTTCTTC; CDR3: CASSPPGSAEQFF
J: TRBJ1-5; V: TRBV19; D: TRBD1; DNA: TGTGCCAGTAGTATTCGGGACAGAATAAATCAGCCCCAGCATTTT; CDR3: CASSIRDRINQPQHF
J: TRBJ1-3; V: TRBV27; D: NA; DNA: TGTGCCAGCAAGCAGGTGGCGAGTGGAAACACCATATATTTT; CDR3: CASKQVASGNTIYF